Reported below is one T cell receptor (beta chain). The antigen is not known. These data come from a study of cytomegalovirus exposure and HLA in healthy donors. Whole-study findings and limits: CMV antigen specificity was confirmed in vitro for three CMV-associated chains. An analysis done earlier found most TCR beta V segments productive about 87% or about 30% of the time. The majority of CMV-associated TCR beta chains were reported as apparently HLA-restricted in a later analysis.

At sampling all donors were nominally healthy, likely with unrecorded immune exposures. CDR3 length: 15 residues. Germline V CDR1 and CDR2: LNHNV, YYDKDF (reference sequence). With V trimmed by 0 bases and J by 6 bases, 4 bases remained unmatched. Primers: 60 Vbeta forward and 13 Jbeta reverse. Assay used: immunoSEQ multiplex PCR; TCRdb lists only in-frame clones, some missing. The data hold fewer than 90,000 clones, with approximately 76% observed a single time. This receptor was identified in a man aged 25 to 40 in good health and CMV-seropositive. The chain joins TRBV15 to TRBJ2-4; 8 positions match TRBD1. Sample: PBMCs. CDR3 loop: CATSRDRGLGNIQYF. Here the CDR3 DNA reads TGTGCCACCAGCAGAGACAGGGGGCTCGGAAACATTCAGTACTTC.